The 10 T cell receptor beta chains presented below share a single source sample, sequenced in a study of T cells after yellow fever vaccination. From the 5' RACE reads, TCRdb called clonotypes with MiXCR, one entry per CDR3 protein. The table has 150,000 or so distinct CDR3 sequences, approximately 9.9% seen once. The sample was CD8+ T cells sorted from PBMCs, taken 45 days after the yellow fever booster vaccination. Every receptor here comes from a man younger than 35 who received the YFV17D yellow fever vaccine.

This clonotype has only a few counts. J is TRBJ2-5 and V is TRBV27; maybe TRBD1 (6 bases). This CDR3 spans 14 amino acids. Per the germline V gene, CDR1 is MNHEY and CDR2 is SMNVEV (reference sequence). V lost 6 bases to trimming and J lost 2 bases, with 13 bases between them. The DNA of the CDR3 is TGTGCCAGCAGACCACAGGGATGGCAAGAGACCCAGTACTTC. Translation: CASRPQGWQETQYF.

The chain employs TRBV5-1 and TRBJ1-4; D is undetermined. The CDR3 spans 14 residues. Germline assignment: CDR1 SGHRS and CDR2 YFSETQ. The germline V and J ends were trimmed by 0 bases and 4 bases, with 7 bases remaining between them. CDR3 bases: TGCGCCAGCAGCTTGGAACTGAGTAATGAAAAACTGTTTTTT. Amino acids: CASSLELSNEKLFF.

This clonotype has more than one count but fewer than ten. The chain recombines TRBV15 with TRBJ2-1; D is perhaps TRBD1 (6 bases). The germline V gene has CDR1 LNHNV and CDR2 YYDKDF (reference sequence). V lost 1 base, J lost 2 bases, and 9 bases lay in between. The CDR3 loop spans 15 amino acids. The CDR3 reads CATSRVGAPYNEQFF. The CDR3 DNA reads TGTGCCACCAGCAGAGTGGGGGCACCCTACAATGAGCAGTTCTTC.

CDR3 DNA sequence: TGTGCCAGCAGCCCTTCACTTCAGGGGTACGAGCAGTACGTC. The encoded protein is CASSPSLQGYEQYV. This chain joins TRBV5-6 and TRBJ2-7; D perhaps matches TRBD1 (6 bases). The length of the CDR3 is 14 residues. The germline V gene has CDR1 SGHDT and CDR2 YYEEEE. Trimming took off 4 bases at V and 4 bases at J, with 15 bases between the two ends.

Points on this clonotype: Its ends do not fully match the called genes, so a read error is possible. The chain links TRBV10-3 to TRBJ2-3; TRBD2 matches at 10 bases. Germline loops: CDR1 ENHRY, CDR2 SYGVKD. CDR3 length: 16 residues. CDR3 nucleotide sequence: TGTGCCATCAGTGAGTCGAGCGGGGGGGCATCAGATACTCAGAATTTT. This gives the protein CAISESSGGASDTQNF.

The rearrangement joins TRBV4-2 to TRBJ2-5, with 8 nucleotides matching TRBD2. Germline V gene lookup returns CDR1 LGHNA and CDR2 YNFKEQ. V lost 0 bases to trimming and J lost 4 bases; unmatched junction nucleotides: 7. This CDR3 spans 16 amino acids. CDR3 protein: CASSQDYGGASETQYF. CDR3 nucleotide sequence: TGTGCCAGCAGCCAAGATTACGGGGGGGCGTCAGAGACCCAGTACTTC.

V usage is TRBV7-2 and J usage is TRBJ1-6; no firm D call. CDR3 length equals 15 residues. V was cut by 5 bases and J by 9 bases, with 17 bases left in between. Germline CDR1 reads SGHTA; CDR2 reads FQGNSA. This chain's CDR3 is CASSHRGRGISPLHF. The CDR3 region has the DNA TGTGCCAGCAGCCATCGCGGAAGAGGGATTTCACCCCTCCACTTT.

This clonotype was detected only a few times. This chain links TRBV9 with TRBJ2-4, with 9 bases matching TRBD1. V lost 3 bases, J lost 2 bases, and 3 bases stayed unmatched. The length of the CDR3 is 15 residues. From germline, CDR1 is SGDLS and CDR2 YYNGEE. CDR3 nucleotide sequence: TGTGCCAGCAGCGGGGGACAGGGAACCAAAAACATTCAGTACTTC. Protein sequence: CASSGGQGTKNIQYF.

This clonotype was recorded a few times. The J gene is TRBJ1-6, the V gene TRBV7-8; D is unresolved. The V and J ends lost 3 bases and 10 bases respectively, with 10 bases between them. The CDR3 has 13 amino acids. The germline V gene has CDR1 SGHVS and CDR2 FQNEAQ. The CDR3 coding sequence is TGTGCCAGCAGCTTCTTGACGGGCTCACCCCTCCACTTT. It translates to CASSFLTGSPLHF.

The genes are TRBV7-6 and TRBJ1-2, with D maybe TRBD1 (5 bases). The CDR3 is 11 residues long. Germline loops: CDR1 SGHVS, CDR2 FNYEAQ. Trimming removed 6 bases at V and 8 bases at J, with 10 bases between. The CDR3 DNA reads TGTGCCAGCAGGGGGCTGAGCGGCTACACCTTC. Encoded protein: CASRGLSGYTF.